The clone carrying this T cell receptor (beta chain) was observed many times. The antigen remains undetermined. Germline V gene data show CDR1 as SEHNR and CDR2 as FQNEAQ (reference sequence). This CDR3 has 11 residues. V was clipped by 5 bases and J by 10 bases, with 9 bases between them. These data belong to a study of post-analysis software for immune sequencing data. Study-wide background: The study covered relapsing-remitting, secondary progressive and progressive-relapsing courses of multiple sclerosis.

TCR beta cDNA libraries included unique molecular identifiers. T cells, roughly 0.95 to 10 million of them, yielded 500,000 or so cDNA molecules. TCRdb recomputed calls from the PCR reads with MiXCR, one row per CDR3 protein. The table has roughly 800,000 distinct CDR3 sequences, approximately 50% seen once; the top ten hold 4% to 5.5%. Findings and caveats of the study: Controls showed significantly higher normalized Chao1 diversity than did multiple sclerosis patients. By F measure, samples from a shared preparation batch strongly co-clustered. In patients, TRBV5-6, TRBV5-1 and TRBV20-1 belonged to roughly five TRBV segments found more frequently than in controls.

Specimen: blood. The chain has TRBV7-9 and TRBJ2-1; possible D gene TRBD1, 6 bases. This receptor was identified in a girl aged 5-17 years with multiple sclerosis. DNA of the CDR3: TGTGCCAGCAGCCCTCAGGGGGAGCAGTTCTTC. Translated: CASSPQGEQFF.